This TCR beta chain was captured by sequencing in a study of blood T cell repertoires in COVID-19. Study summary: The study drew acute and convalescent COVID-19 samples from the United States, Italy and Spain.

The germline CDR1 and CDR2 sequences are MDHEN and SYDVKM. Trimming removed 2 bases from V and 4 bases from J; junction bases left unmatched: 8. The CDR3 loop spans 16 amino acids. Assay: immunoSEQ multiplex PCR; the TCRdb copy retains only in-frame clones and omits some. Among about 270,000 clones listed, more than 85% were seen once. The chain is built from TRBV28 and TRBJ2-1; 7 bases are shared with TRBD2. The sequencing sample was made of peripheral blood. The clonotype originates from a person aged 18 to 35 with COVID-19, enrolled during active disease. CDR3 protein: CASSLRLAASYNEQFF. CDR3 sequence (DNA): TGTGCCAGCAGTTTACGGCTAGCGGCTTCTTACAATGAGCAGTTCTTC.